This T cell receptor beta chain originates from a study of blood T cells in healthy people across ages. Study conclusions and caveats: Higher naive T cell percentage went strongly together with higher TCR beta diversity. Getting older went along with TCR beta diversity per million T cells dropping roughly linearly. Without sorted subsets, naive and antigen-experienced compartments could not be conclusively compared.

Points on this clonotype: Its target is unknown.

A second PCR, run for roughly 7 to 12 cycles, used a sample-barcoded 5' primer plus a J-beta primer mix. TCRdb ran MiXCR on the 5' RACE reads and lists one entry per CDR3 protein. Of roughly 500,000 distinct CDR3 sequences in the sample, 27% were seen once. Germline V gene sequence: CDR1 LNHDA, CDR2 SQIVND (reference sequence). Trimming shortened V by 2 bases and J by 15 bases, and 17 bases separated the two germline ends. The CDR3 is 13 residues long. This sequence joins TRBV19 and TRBJ2-4; D is possibly TRBD1 or TRBD2 (5 bases each). This clonotype was sampled from a woman in her seventies in good health. The sequenced material came from blood. The CDR3 sequence: CASSISLGDPRYF. Here the CDR3 DNA reads TGTGCCAGTAGTATATCCTTGGGGGACCCTCGGTACTTC.